Included here is one T cell receptor (beta chain) sequence, with context. What it binds is not known. The repertoire was sequenced with immunoSEQ multiplex PCR; TCRdb's copy has only in-frame clones and lacks some. The sample contains over 850,000 clones, roughly 74% of which appear only once. The sample originates from a study of shared clonotypes between healthy human individuals. Study overall: Three plates each covered CD4 naive and memory; CD8 naive two, CD8 memory one.

Study results and caveats: Generally, estimated richness proved larger in naive subsets than it did in memory subsets.

This CDR3 has 15 residues. Trimming removed 2 bases at V and 0 bases at J, with 11 bases between. Germline V gene lookup returns CDR1 SGDLS and CDR2 YYNGEE. The chain has TRBV9 and TRBJ1-1; D gene uncertain. This sequence originates from a man aged 18 to 35 in good health. Some clones in this sample may be carry-over from other donors' samples. The sequencing input was memory CD4+ T cells from PBMCs. Subset reported: CD45RA-negative fraction. CDR3 sequence reads: CASSVNSGLNTEAFF. The CDR3 DNA follows: TGTGCCAGCAGCGTGAACTCGGGCTTGAACACTGAAGCTTTCTTT.